This T cell receptor beta chain was observed in a study of cytomegalovirus exposure and HLA in healthy donors. The PCR had 60 Vbeta and 13 Jbeta primers. This table comes from immunoSEQ multiplex PCR, and its TCRdb copy is limited to in-frame clones, with some not included. The sample lists 200,000 to 250,000 clones; approximately 84% were seen once. Per germline, CDR1 MNHNS and CDR2 SASEGT. CDR3 length equals 14 residues. The V call is TRBV6-1, the J call TRBJ2-5; tentative D call: TRBD1 (5 bases). The better agreement between TRBJ2-7 and the DNA end casts doubt on the J call. Sequenced: PBMCs. This receptor was identified in a woman between 40 and 55 years old in good health and CMV-seronegative. The CDR3 is CAALPRGAANEQYF. CDR3 nucleotides: TGTGCCGCCCTTCCAAGGGGCGCAGCCAACGAGCAGTACTTC.